Listed below are T cell receptor beta chains from one sample, sequenced in a study. Each CDR3 protein gets one entry after TCRdb re-called the 5' RACE reads with MiXCR. The sample records about 59,000 distinct CDR3 sequences, 20% being singletons. Material: tumor-infiltrating Tregs sorted from the breast tumor. Receptor source: a female donor with breast cancer. The CDR3 runs from the conserved cysteine through the conserved F or W. D genes are given only for firm matches. The size of a clone is reported for some rows only, either as once, few or many, or as a class for expanded clones.

J: TRBJ1-5
D: NA
V: TRBV6-1
size: NA
DNA: TGTGCCAGCAGTGCTCGGGAAACTAAGCAGCCCCAGCATTTT
CDR3: CASSARETKQPQHF

J: TRBJ1-2
D: NA
V: TRBV12-3/TRBV12-4
size: NA
DNA: TGTGCCAGCAGCTCAACCGTGGACAGATACTATGGCTACACCTTC
CDR3: CASSSTVDRYYGYTF

J: TRBJ2-4
D: NA
V: TRBV29-1
size: few
DNA: TGCAGCGTTGAATCCCTGATGGGGTCAGGAGGAAACATTCAGTACTTC
CDR3: CSVESLMGSGGNIQYF

J: TRBJ1-2
D: NA
V: TRBV7-9
size: few
DNA: TGTGCCAGCAGCCGACCGGCAGTTGGGACACAAGCTAACTATGGCTACACCTTC
CDR3: CASSRPAVGTQANYGYTF

J: TRBJ1-2
D: NA
V: TRBV12-3/TRBV12-4
size: few
DNA: TGTGCCAGCAGTAGCCAGGGTTATGGCTACACCTTC
CDR3: CASSSQGYGYTF

J: TRBJ1-3
D: NA
V: TRBV6-1
size: many
DNA: TGTGCCAGCAGTGAAGCGCTCCCTGGAAACACCATATATTTT
CDR3: CASSEALPGNTIYF

J: TRBJ2-1
D: TRBD1
V: TRBV5-1
size: NA
DNA: TGCGCCAGCAGCGCCTCCAGGGGGCCGATTACTGGGCAGTTCTTC
CDR3: CASSASRGPITGQFF

J: TRBJ2-7
D: NA
V: TRBV5-1
size: NA
DNA: TGCGCCAGCAGCCCGGTAGCCTACAGGGAGCGCTACGAGCAGTACTTC
CDR3: CASSPVAYRERYEQYF

J: TRBJ1-4
D: NA
V: TRBV7-9
size: few
DNA: TGTGCCAGCAGCTTAGGGACAATACGAACAGGGAGGTGGGGCGATGAAAAACTGTTTTTT
CDR3: CASSLGTIRTGRWGDEKLFF

J: TRBJ2-1
D: TRBD2
V: TRBV20-1
size: many
DNA: TGCAGTGCTGACCTACGGACTAGCGGCTACAATGAGCAGTTCTTC
CDR3: CSADLRTSGYNEQFF

J: TRBJ2-7
D: TRBD2
V: TRBV5-1
size: NA
DNA: TGCGCCAGCAGCCCTGGCGGGGGGCCATTCTACGAGCAGTACTTC
CDR3: CASSPGGGPFYEQYF

J: TRBJ1-4
D: NA
V: TRBV6-1
size: NA
DNA: TGTGCCAGCAGTGAAGCGGGCAGGAGTGCAACTAATGAAAAACTGTTTTTT
CDR3: CASSEAGRSATNEKLFF

J: TRBJ2-1
D: NA
V: TRBV5-4
size: NA
DNA: TGTGCCAGCAGCTTGGGGAACGGGATAGGCTACAATGAGCAGTTCTTC
CDR3: CASSLGNGIGYNEQFF

J: TRBJ1-3
D: NA
V: TRBV2
size: NA
DNA: TGTGCCAGCACCAGACAGACAGTAAGAGGAAACACCATATATTTT
CDR3: CASTRQTVRGNTIYF

J: TRBJ2-7
D: NA
V: TRBV28
size: many
DNA: TGTGCCAGCAGTTTTTGGTGGCAGGGCTCACGCGAGCAGTACTTC
CDR3: CASSFWWQGSREQYF

J: TRBJ1-1
D: NA
V: TRBV7-3
size: many
DNA: TGTGCCAGCAGCTTAACCCCGATCACTGAAGCTTTCTTT
CDR3: CASSLTPITEAFF

J: TRBJ2-3
D: NA
V: TRBV5-5
size: NA
DNA: TGTGCCAGCAGCTTGGTCCCTCTCACAGATACGCAGTATTTT
CDR3: CASSLVPLTDTQYF

J: TRBJ2-7
D: NA
V: TRBV20-1
size: NA
DNA: TGCAGTGCTAGAATAGGCTTAGCCTCCTACGAGCAGTACTTC
CDR3: CSARIGLASYEQYF

J: TRBJ2-3
D: NA
V: TRBV12-3/TRBV12-4
size: few
DNA: TGTGCCAGCAGTTTGTTGGGGGGAGAATGGACAGATACGCAGTATTTT
CDR3: CASSLLGGEWTDTQYF

J: TRBJ2-3
D: NA
V: TRBV3-1
size: NA
DNA: TGTGCCAGCGAGCCCGCCGATAGAGATACGCAGTATTTT
CDR3: CASEPADRDTQYF

J: TRBJ1-1
D: NA
V: TRBV28
size: NA
DNA: TGTGCCAGCATCACCGGGGGTGCTGAGAACACTGAAGCTTTCTTT
CDR3: CASITGGAENTEAFF

J: TRBJ2-7
D: NA
V: TRBV3-1
size: few
DNA: TGTGCCAGCAGCCAATCCGGAGCAGGGTTGACCCACGAGCAGTACTTC
CDR3: CASSQSGAGLTHEQYF

J: TRBJ2-7
D: NA
V: TRBV7-8
size: few
DNA: TGTGCCAGCAGCGCAAGACAGGTGGCGGCCTACGAGCAGTACTTC
CDR3: CASSARQVAAYEQYF

J: TRBJ2-7
D: NA
V: TRBV11-2
size: few
DNA: TGTGCCAGCAGCTTAGGGACCGGGACCTGGGACTACGAGCAGTACTTC
CDR3: CASSLGTGTWDYEQYF

J: TRBJ2-3
D: NA
V: TRBV9
size: many
DNA: TGTGCCAGCAGCCCCCAAGGCGATACGCAGTATTTT
CDR3: CASSPQGDTQYF

J: TRBJ1-5
D: NA
V: TRBV6-1
size: NA
DNA: TGTGCCAGCAGTGAAAGGGTTGGGCAGTCTTTCAATCAGCCCCAGCATTTT
CDR3: CASSERVGQSFNQPQHF

J: TRBJ2-5
D: NA
V: TRBV7-9
size: NA
DNA: TGTGCCAGCAGCTCTGGGTTCTCGAGGGAGACCCAGTACTTC
CDR3: CASSSGFSRETQYF

J: TRBJ1-1
D: TRBD1
V: TRBV30
size: NA
DNA: TGTGCCTGGAGCCCCGGGACAGGGGGCACTGAAGCTTTCTTT
CDR3: CAWSPGTGGTEAFF

J: TRBJ2-2
D: NA
V: TRBV5-1
size: few
DNA: TGCGCCAGCAGCCCGGTCACCGGGGAGCTGTTTTTT
CDR3: CASSPVTGELFF

J: TRBJ1-6
D: NA
V: TRBV4-2
size: NA
DNA: TGTGCCAGCAGCCGCAGGAACAGTTCTAATTCACCCCTCCACTTT
CDR3: CASSRRNSSNSPLHF

J: TRBJ1-1
D: TRBD1
V: TRBV20-1
size: few
DNA: TGCAGTGCTAGACCCAGGACAGGTATAATCCTGAACACTGAAGCTTTCTTT
CDR3: CSARPRTGIILNTEAFF

J: TRBJ1-6
D: NA
V: TRBV12-3/TRBV12-4
size: NA
DNA: TGTGCCAGCAGTTTAAAGATAAGACAGTATAATTCACCCCTCCACTTT
CDR3: CASSLKIRQYNSPLHF

J: TRBJ1-2
D: NA
V: TRBV12-3/TRBV12-4
size: NA
DNA: TGTGCCAGCAGTTTGCAGGGGACCAATGGCTACACCTTC
CDR3: CASSLQGTNGYTF

J: TRBJ1-2
D: NA
V: TRBV12-3/TRBV12-4
size: NA
DNA: TGTGCCAGCAGTTTTTCTCGTCAGGGATCAGGTGGCTACACCTTC
CDR3: CASSFSRQGSGGYTF

J: TRBJ1-2
D: TRBD1
V: TRBV7-2
size: many
DNA: TGTGCCAGCAGCTTAGCTAACAGGGGCTATGGCTACACCTTC
CDR3: CASSLANRGYGYTF

J: TRBJ1-1
D: NA
V: TRBV5-1
size: many
DNA: TGCGCCAGCAGCCCGGACACCCCCGAAGCTTTCTTT
CDR3: CASSPDTPEAFF

J: TRBJ2-7
D: TRBD1
V: TRBV19
size: few
DNA: TGTGCCAGTAGTATACTAGCAGGGGGCTCCTACGAGCAGTACTTC
CDR3: CASSILAGGSYEQYF

J: TRBJ2-7
D: TRBD2
V: TRBV7-2
size: many
DNA: TGTGCCAGCAGCTTAGGGGGCCCTCGGGGAGGGGAGCAGTACTTC
CDR3: CASSLGGPRGGEQYF

J: TRBJ2-7
D: TRBD2
V: TRBV10-2
size: NA
DNA: TGCGCCAGCAGGGTAGCGGGAGGGGACGAGCAGTACTTC
CDR3: CASRVAGGDEQYF

J: TRBJ2-3
D: NA
V: TRBV20-1
size: NA
DNA: TGCAGTGCTAGAGATAAGCAGGGCTACACAGATACGCAGTATTTT
CDR3: CSARDKQGYTDTQYF

J: TRBJ2-3
D: TRBD1
V: TRBV7-8
size: NA
DNA: TGTGCCAGCAGCCCCGGGACAGTCGATGCAGATACGCAGTATTTT
CDR3: CASSPGTVDADTQYF

J: TRBJ1-2
D: NA
V: TRBV5-1
size: many
DNA: TGCGCCAGCAGCTTGGATGGGGGGGCTTACGGCTACACCTTC
CDR3: CASSLDGGAYGYTF

J: TRBJ2-2
D: NA
V: TRBV2
size: few
DNA: TGTGCCACTCTGACACAACCCAACACCGGGGAGCTGTTTTTT
CDR3: CATLTQPNTGELFF

J: TRBJ2-1
D: NA
V: TRBV7-2
size: few
DNA: TGTGCCAGCAGCTTAGTCGGGGCTTCCCTAAACAATGAGCAGTTCTTC
CDR3: CASSLVGASLNNEQFF

J: TRBJ2-2
D: NA
V: TRBV5-1
size: few
DNA: TGCGCCAGCTACGAGGGGGGCCTAGGCACCGGGGAGCTGTTTTTT
CDR3: CASYEGGLGTGELFF

J: TRBJ2-7
D: TRBD1
V: TRBV6-5
size: many
DNA: TGTGCCAGCAGTTACGAGGGACAGGGATCTTACGAGCAGTACTTC
CDR3: CASSYEGQGSYEQYF

J: TRBJ2-1
D: NA
V: TRBV7-8
size: many
DNA: TGTGCCAGCAGCCCCAATGACGGCATCCAGGGCAATGAGCAGTTCTTC
CDR3: CASSPNDGIQGNEQFF

J: TRBJ2-7
D: TRBD1
V: TRBV6-6
size: NA
DNA: TGTGCCAGCAGTCCTCGGACAGGGGGCGGGGAGCAGTACTTC
CDR3: CASSPRTGGGEQYF

J: TRBJ1-2
D: TRBD1
V: TRBV6-2/TRBV6-3
size: NA
DNA: TGTGCCGGAAGGGGGACAGGATATGGCTACACCTTC
CDR3: CAGRGTGYGYTF